The 21 T cell receptor beta chains given below trace back to one sample, sequenced in a study of blood T cell repertoires in COVID-19. Generated by immunoSEQ multiplex PCR, the TCRdb table keeps only in-frame clones and is missing some. Of over 250,000 clones in the sample, around nine tenths were seen once. The specimen sequenced was peripheral blood. These receptors were collected from a middle-aged woman who had recovered from COVID-19.

The rearrangement links TRBV6-2 or TRBV6-3 to TRBJ2-2, with D possibly TRBD1 on 6 matching bases. This CDR3 contains 15 residues. V lost 6 bases to trimming and J lost 7 bases, with 18 bases between them. The germline CDR1 and CDR2 sequences are MNHEY and SVGEGT. In DNA form, the CDR3 reads TGTGCCAGCAGCGGTAGACAGAGCAGGGGCGGGGAGCTGTTTTTT. Its protein is CASSGRQSRGGELFF.

A single count supports this clone. V and J are TRBV10-3 and TRBJ2-7; TRBD2 might be the D (7 bases). Between the trimmed V and J ends, which lost 8 bases and 7 bases, there was a span of 15 bases. CDR1 ENHRY and CDR2 SYGVKD come from the germline V gene. There are 12 residues in the CDR3. CDR3 region: CAIWRGQGEQYF. The CDR3 bases are TGTGCCATCTGGCGGGGGCAGGGGGAGCAGTACTTC.

The J gene is TRBJ2-1, the V gene TRBV18; 9 nucleotides match TRBD2. Germline trimming cut 3 bases from V and 5 bases from J; bases unmatched to any gene: 8. This CDR3 is 16 amino acids long. CDR1 is KGHSH and CDR2 is LQKENI in the germline V gene. The CDR3 nucleotides are TGTGCCAGCTCACCGGCGGTGACTAGCGGCAACAATGAGCAGTTCTTC. Translation: CASSPAVTSGNNEQFF.

This chain connects TRBV5-6 to TRBJ1-4, with D maybe TRBD1 (5 bases). Germline CDR1 and CDR2: SGHDT and YYEEEE. V lost 4 bases, J lost 0 bases, and 16 bases lay in between. The CDR3 covers 17 residues. The CDR3 spells CASSPTRAGATNEKLFF. CDR3 sequence (DNA): TGTGCCAGCAGCCCCACGCGGGCGGGGGCAACTAATGAAAAACTGTTTTTT.

The V call is TRBV30, the J call TRBJ2-1; D gene ambiguous. Germline V gene data show CDR1 as GTSNPN and CDR2 as SVGIG (reference sequence). V lost 4 bases and J 5 bases, leaving 18 bases between the germline ends. The CDR3 length is 15 residues. The CDR3 protein is CAWTSKSSFNNEQFF. The CDR3 DNA is TGTGCCTGGACCTCGAAATCAAGCTTTAACAATGAGCAGTTCTTC.

The chain couples TRBV10-3 to TRBJ2-1; 9 bases line up with TRBD2. Germline V gene lookup returns CDR1 ENHRY and CDR2 SYGVKD. This CDR3 spans 15 amino acids. Unmatched junction bases numbered 13, after V lost 10 bases and J lost 6 bases. In DNA form, the CDR3 reads TGTGCCACACTTCCGCGGGAGGGCCCCTCCAATGAGCAGTTCTTC. It is translated as CATLPREGPSNEQFF.

V and J are TRBV4-2 and TRBJ2-7; D is perhaps TRBD1 (6 bases). The CDR3 is 15 amino acids. V gave up 0 bases and J gave up 7 bases, with 16 bases separating them. Germline-derived CDR1 and CDR2 are LGHNA and YNFKEQ. The CDR3 region has the DNA TGTGCCAGCAGCCAAGAGGGACAACCGCCTGGGGAGCAGTACTTC. Translating gives CASSQEGQPPGEQYF.

The chain links TRBV3-1 (or the pseudogene TRBV3-2) to TRBJ1-1; perhaps TRBD1 as D (5 bases). From germline, CDR1 is LGHDT and CDR2 YNNKEL (reference sequence). The CDR3 has 15 residues. The V end was cut by 4 bases, the J end by 7 bases, with 19 bases between. CDR3 protein: CASSPLGGGIGEAFF. CDR3 DNA: TGTGCCAGCAGCCCCCTCGGGGGTGGAATCGGTGAAGCTTTCTTT.

V and J are TRBV7-9 and TRBJ1-2; no firm D call. The CDR3 runs to 13 residues. V dropped 5 bases and J dropped 4 bases, with 11 bases sitting between them. CDR1 SEHNR and CDR2 FQNEAQ come from the germline V gene (reference sequence). The chain's CDR3 is CASSLGLIYGYTF. The DNA of the CDR3 is TGTGCCAGCAGCCTTGGACTCATCTATGGCTACACCTTC.

The rearrangement uses TRBV29-1 and TRBJ1-2; 8 nucleotides line up with TRBD1. V was clipped by 4 bases and J by 4 bases; unmatched bases: 2. The CDR3 spans 12 residues. Germline CDR1 is SQVTM and CDR2 is ANQGSEA. The CDR3, as DNA: TGCAGCGTTGCGGACAGGGTCTATGGCTACACCTTC. Its translation: CSVADRVYGYTF.

This chain joins TRBV29-1 and TRBJ2-4, with TRBD2 identical over 10 bases. This CDR3 is 16 amino acids long. V trimming: 0 bases; J trimming: 8 bases; junction bases outside the gene matches: 10. Per the germline V gene, CDR1 is SQVTM and CDR2 is ANQGSEA. CDR3 sequence (DNA): TGCAGCGTTGAAGAAGCGGGAGGGCCCTCGGGGCACATTCAGTACTTC. Residues: CSVEEAGGPSGHIQYF.

The chain joins TRBV25-1 to TRBJ1-1; possibly TRBD1 for D (6 bases). Germline V gene lookup returns CDR1 MGHDK and CDR2 SYGVNS. V lost 8 bases, J lost 1 base, and 14 bases lay in between. This CDR3 is built from 14 residues. CDR3 nucleotides: TGTGCCAGCTCACTACAGGGAACGAACACTGAAGCTTTCTTT. Amino acid sequence: CASSLQGTNTEAFF.

The V call is TRBV5-4, the J call TRBJ2-1, with TRBD2 matching 7 bases. CDR3 length equals 16 residues. Germline V CDR1 and CDR2: SGHNT, YYREEE (reference sequence). V was pared by 4 bases and J by 4 bases, with 11 bases of the junction left unmatched. The CDR3 DNA follows: TGTGCCAGCAGCACCGGGACTACCAGTCGTTACAATGAGCAGTTCTTC. It codes for CASSTGTTSRYNEQFF.

This clone was counted once. This chain uses TRBV24-1 with TRBJ1-5; no firm D call. The CDR3 has 14 amino acids. The germline V gene encodes CDR1 KGHDR and CDR2 SFDVKD. V lost 3 bases to trimming and J lost 4 bases, with 9 bases between them. The chain's CDR3 is CATSDPPGNQPQHF. The CDR3 nucleotides read TGTGCCACCAGTGATCCCCCGGGGAATCAGCCCCAGCATTTT.

This chain uses TRBV30 with TRBJ1-5, with 7 bases identical to TRBD1. The CDR3 has 13 amino acids. The trim removed 2 bases at V and 4 bases at J, leaving 2 bases unmatched. The germline V gene encodes CDR1 GTSNPN and CDR2 SVGIG (reference sequence). CDR3 protein: CAWSWGQNQPQHF. The CDR3 bases are TGTGCCTGGAGTTGGGGACAGAATCAGCCCCAGCATTTT.

The V and J genes are TRBV20-1 and TRBJ1-1, with TRBD1 as a possible D gene (6 bases). The CDR3 spans 14 residues. Per germline, CDR1 DFQATT and CDR2 SNEGSKA (reference sequence). V lost 3 bases and J 4 bases, leaving 15 bases between the germline ends. The CDR3 sequence is CSASRAGASTEAFF. CDR3 bases: TGCAGTGCTAGTCGTGCGGGGGCGTCCACTGAAGCTTTCTTT.

The chain uses TRBV6-5 and TRBJ2-2, with D perhaps TRBD2 (6 bases). CDR1 is MNHEY and CDR2 is SVGAGI in the germline V gene. The CDR3 is 14 residues long. Trimming removed 2 bases at V and 7 bases at J, with 11 bases between. Here the CDR3 DNA reads TGTGCCAGCAGTTACGGGGCAGCGGGCGGGGAGCTGTTTTTT. This codes for CASSYGAAGGELFF.

This chain uses TRBV7-2 with TRBJ1-6; the D gene is possibly TRBD1 (5 bases). This CDR3 spans 15 amino acids. Trimming pared 1 base from V and 7 bases from J, leaving 11 bases between. CDR1 and CDR2 (germline): SGHTA, FQGNSA. The CDR3 is CASSLEGRANSPLHF. In DNA form, the CDR3 reads TGTGCCAGCAGCTTAGAAGGCAGGGCCAATTCACCCCTCCACTTT.

V and J are TRBV7-8 and TRBJ2-1, with D tentatively TRBD2 (5 bases). V lost 5 bases and J lost 0, with 14 bases in between. There are 16 residues in the CDR3. Per the germline V gene, CDR1 is SGHVS and CDR2 is FQNEAQ. DNA for the CDR3: TGTGCCAGCAGCCCCACCCTAGCACACTCCTACAATGAGCAGTTCTTC. This gives the protein CASSPTLAHSYNEQFF.

This clone was found once. At one end the junction does not follow the germline gene, possibly because of a read error. The chain links TRBV7-9 to TRBJ2-3; D is perhaps TRBD2 (6 bases). Germline V gene sequence: CDR1 SEHNR, CDR2 FQNEAQ (reference sequence). The CDR3 covers 18 residues. The CDR3 bases are TGTGCCAGCAGCTTAGTAGGCCGGTGGCCAGCGGAGGGAGATATGCAGTATTTT. This codes for CASSLVGRWPAEGDMQYF.

This chain connects TRBV27 to TRBJ2-3, with 8 positions matching TRBD2. V lost 4 bases to trimming and J lost 9 bases; unmatched junction nucleotides: 6. Germline values: CDR1 MNHEY, CDR2 SMNVEV (reference sequence). This CDR3 region has 13 residues. CDR3 protein: CASSSGLGLTQYF. In nucleotides, the CDR3 is TGTGCCAGCAGTTCGGGACTAGGCTTAACGCAGTATTTT.